The rows below give T cell receptor beta chains drawn from one sample of a study of shared clonotypes between healthy human individuals. Profiling relied on immunoSEQ multiplex PCR, and the TCRdb table lists in-frame clones only, not all of them. The table lists over 2 million clones, 85% to 95% of them singletons. Input material: naive CD4+ T cells from PBMCs. These receptors were collected from a man aged 18 to 30 in good health. Some clones in this sample may be carry-over from other donors' samples. Each CDR3 is given with its conserved first and last residue. The D gene is left open where the match is weak. Rows may omit the clone size; those that give it use once, few, many or a size class.

TRBJ2-6 TRBV19 - once CASSIPSGANVLTF TGTGCCAGTAGTATCCCCTCTGGGGCCAACGTCCTGACTTTC
TRBJ1-2 TRBV9 - once CASSVGGRLAGYTF TGTGCCAGCAGCGTAGGTGGGCGTTTGGCTGGCTACACCTTC
TRBJ2-5 TRBV6-5 TRBD2 - CASSYPVSGEQETQYF TGTGCCAGCAGTTACCCAGTAAGCGGGGAACAAGAGACCCAGTACTTC
TRBJ2-3 TRBV6-1 TRBD2 - CAISLGLAKDTQYF TGTGCCATCTCTTTGGGACTAGCGAAAGATACGCAGTATTTT
TRBJ1-3 TRBV9 - - CASSGWFSGNTIYF TGTGCCAGCAGCGGGTGGTTCTCTGGAAACACCATATATTTT
TRBJ2-5 TRBV28 TRBD1 - CASGTGVQETQYF TGTGCCAGCGGAACAGGGGTACAAGAGACCCAGTACTTC
TRBJ2-1 TRBV5-4 - - CASSSPRTEGEQFF TGTGCCAGCAGCTCCCCCAGGACGGAGGGCGAGCAGTTCTTC
TRBJ1-2 TRBV28 - - CASTPGATYVYGYTF TGTGCCAGCACCCCTGGGGCGACATACGTTTATGGCTACACCTTC
TRBJ2-3 TRBV29-1 - - CSAILPGLQDTQYF TGCAGCGCTATCCTCCCAGGGCTCCAAGATACGCAGTATTTT
TRBJ1-1 TRBV7-2 - - CASSLGGTLMNTEAFF TGTGCCAGCAGCTTAGGGGGGACGCTGATGAACACTGAAGCTTTCTTT
TRBJ1-2 TRBV7-9 - once CASSLVSSPTGYGYTF TGTGCCAGCAGCTTAGTATCCAGCCCCACTGGCTATGGCTACACCTTC
TRBJ1-1 TRBV5-5 - - CASSSGTIAITEAFF TGTGCCAGCAGCTCCGGGACGATTGCGATTACTGAAGCTTTCTTT
TRBJ2-5 TRBV2 TRBD1 - CASSPTGGETQYF TGTGCCAGCAGTCCGACAGGGGGGGAGACCCAGTACTTC
TRBJ1-2 TRBV7-2 - - CASSLVPGSYGYTF TGTGCCAGCAGCTTAGTCCCAGGGAGCTATGGCTACACCTTC
TRBJ2-4 TRBV9 - - CASSLFPGSDIQYF TGTGCCAGCAGCCTGTTCCCAGGGAGCGACATTCAGTACTTC
TRBJ2-2 TRBV18 - few CASSQLSSGELFF TGTGCCAGCTCCCAGCTTAGTTCCGGGGAGCTGTTTTTT
TRBJ2-7 TRBV30 - - CAWSVTGGDYEQYF TGTGCCTGGAGTGTAACGGGGGGCGATTACGAGCAGTACTTC
TRBJ1-1 TRBV28 TRBD1 once CASRPVGQANTEAFF TGTGCCAGCAGGCCTGTCGGACAGGCGAACACTGAAGCTTTCTTT
TRBJ1-1 TRBV2 - - CASSRGENTEAFF TGTGCCAGCTCCCGGGGGGAGAACACTGAAGCTTTCTTT
TRBJ2-5 TRBV7-6 - - CASRPRVTGTQETQYF TGTGCCAGCAGACCTAGGGTTACAGGGACCCAAGAGACCCAGTACTTC
TRBJ2-1 TRBV9 TRBD2 - CASSPSTSGRANEQFF TGTGCCAGCAGCCCGAGCACGAGCGGGAGGGCCAATGAGCAGTTCTTC
TRBJ1-2 TRBV5-7 - - CASSLGLGALDGYTF TGTGCCAGCAGCTTGGGTCTGGGGGCGCTGGATGGCTACACCTTC
TRBJ1-4 TRBV18 - - CASSPPSGRNEKLFF TGTGCCAGCTCACCACCGTCAGGGCGGAATGAAAAACTGTTTTTT
TRBJ2-1 TRBV6-4 TRBD2 - CASRPRAGGPSNEQFF TGTGCCAGCCGACCTAGAGCGGGAGGGCCCTCCAATGAGCAGTTCTTC
TRBJ1-5 TRBV2 - - CASSERAHNQPQHF TGTGCCAGCAGTGAAAGGGCCCACAATCAGCCCCAGCATTTT
TRBJ1-5 TRBV7-2 - few CASSSGSGDQPQHF TGTGCCAGCAGCTCAGGGTCCGGGGACCAGCCCCAGCATTTT
TRBJ2-7 TRBV6-5 - - CATLAPEIYEQYF TGTGCCACCCTGGCGCCAGAGATTTACGAGCAGTACTTC
TRBJ2-7 TRBV7-2 TRBD1 - CASSPIGTGKYEQYF TGTGCCAGCAGCCCGATTGGGACAGGGAAATACGAGCAGTACTTC
TRBJ2-4 TRBV6-5 - - CASSYGGLGRQNIQYF TGTGCCAGCAGTTACGGGGGGTTGGGACGGCAAAACATTCAGTACTTC
TRBJ2-7 TRBV28 TRBD1 - CASSPSGQGPHEQYF TGTGCCAGCAGCCCCTCGGGACAGGGACCCCACGAGCAGTACTTC
TRBJ1-3 TRBV5-4 - once CASSFDSPGNTIYF TGTGCCAGCAGCTTTGACAGCCCTGGAAACACCATATATTTT
TRBJ2-1 TRBV27 TRBD2 - CASKGLAGVGPYNEQFF TGTGCCAGCAAGGGACTAGCGGGAGTAGGTCCCTACAATGAGCAGTTCTTC
TRBJ1-1 TRBV28 - - CASSRRTHGNTEAFF TGTGCCAGCAGTCGACGCACCCACGGGAACACTGAAGCTTTCTTT